The next 24 T cell receptor beta chains were all read from a single sample in a study of blood T cell repertoires in COVID-19 (TCRdb year 2020). The library was obtained by the immunoSEQ multiplex PCR assay. TCRdb carries this immuneACCESS record with in-frame sequences only. Its versions omit some clonotypes, under half of them owing to an unresolved V gene in the studies checked, with the rest unexplained. This sample gives just over 300,000 clones in total; around nine tenths of them show up just once. The ten largest make up around a tenth of the sample. Specimen: PBMCs or T cells enriched from blood (not recorded which). These receptors originate from a woman in her thirties or forties who had recovered from COVID-19.

The chain recombines TRBV18 with TRBJ1-6, with a tentative D call TRBD1 (6 bases). Looked up from germline, CDR1 is KGHSH and CDR2 is LQKENI. V was trimmed by 1 base and J by 14 bases, leaving 12 bases between them. This CDR3 has 13 residues. Here the CDR3 reads CASSPLDRMALHF. The DNA for the CDR3 is TGTGCCAGCTCACCACTAGACAGGATGGCCCTCCACTTT.

This chain uses TRBV6-6 with TRBJ2-1, with TRBD1 matching 8 bases. With V trimmed by 6 bases and J by 8 bases, 15 bases remained unmatched. Germline V gene lookup returns CDR1 MNHNY and CDR2 SVGAGI (reference sequence). The CDR3 extends over 16 amino acids. DNA of the CDR3: TGTGCCAGCAGGACGGACAGGGTCGCAGGTTTCGATGAGCAGTTCTTC. This encodes CASRTDRVAGFDEQFF.

The chain recombines TRBV4-3 with TRBJ2-1, with D maybe TRBD2 (6 bases). V was trimmed by 3 bases and J by 5 bases, leaving 23 bases between them. The length of the CDR3 is 18 residues. Germline V gives CDR1 LGHNA, CDR2 YSLEER. The CDR3 protein is CASSHGASAPISHNEQFF. CDR3 in DNA: TGCGCCAGCAGCCACGGAGCTAGCGCCCCCATATCACACAATGAGCAGTTCTTC.

This sequence joins TRBV21-1 and TRBJ1-1; whether TRBD1, the table's D call, matches the DNA was not checked. TRBV21-1 constitutes a pseudogene. The CDR3 extends over 16 amino acids. The DNA of the CDR3 is TGTGCCAGCAGCAATATTTTGATGGCAGATAACACTGAAGCTTTCTTT. It is translated as CASSNILMADNTEAFF.

The chain couples TRBV6-5 to TRBJ2-3; D not certain. The CDR3 extends over 15 amino acids. The V gene's germline CDR1 is MNHEY and CDR2 SVGAGI. V gave up 2 bases and J gave up 2 bases, with 11 bases separating them. CDR3 DNA sequence: TGTGCCAGCAGTTACCGTAGCCCCCCCACAGATACGCAGTATTTT. Translated: CASSYRSPPTDTQYF.

This sequence joins TRBV9 and TRBJ2-2; the D is unclear. Germline CDR1 SGDLS, CDR2 YYNGEE. The CDR3 runs 14 residues. Trimming pared 0 bases from V and 1 base from J, leaving 4 bases between. The CDR3 region is CASSVAMNTGELFF. The DNA for the CDR3 is TGTGCCAGCAGCGTAGCAATGAACACCGGGGAGCTGTTTTTT.

The chain joins TRBV7-9 to TRBJ2-2; 11 bases line up with TRBD2. This CDR3 region has 17 residues. The V segment lost 6 bases and the J segment 0 bases; nucleotides outside the gene matches: 6. Germline values: CDR1 SEHNR, CDR2 FQNEAQ (reference sequence). The CDR3 region is CASRFTSGGANTGELFF. CDR3 nucleotide sequence: TGTGCCAGCAGATTCACTAGCGGGGGCGCGAACACCGGGGAGCTGTTTTTT. The full variable domain, in which reference TRBV7-9 and TRBJ2-2 provide the parts outside the CDR3, is DTGVSQNPRHKITKRGQNVTFRCDPISEHNRLYWYRQTLGQGPEFLTYFQNEAQLEKSRLLSDRFSAERPKGSFSTLEIQRTEQGDSAMYLCASRFTSGGANTGELFFGEGSRLTVL.

V usage is TRBV7-8 and J usage is TRBJ2-2; D might be TRBD2 (6 bases). Trimming shortened V by 1 base and J by 1 base, and 10 bases separated the two germline ends. The CDR3 is 16 amino acids. From germline, CDR1 is SGHVS and CDR2 FQNEAQ. The CDR3 DNA reads TGTGCCAGCAGCTTAGAAGGCGGGGTGAACACCGGGGAGCTGTTTTTT. Its translation: CASSLEGGVNTGELFF.

The chain recombines TRBV5-1 with TRBJ2-7, with 7 bases lining up with TRBD1. The V gene's germline CDR1 is SGHRS and CDR2 YFSETQ. The CDR3 loop spans 15 amino acids. J gave up 2 bases and V 1 base, and 6 bases lay outside the gene matches. The CDR3 DNA reads as TGCGCCAGCAGCTTGACCCCGGGACAGCCCTACGAGCAGTACTTC. Encoded protein: CASSLTPGQPYEQYF.

The chain carries TRBV11-3 and TRBJ2-5; 10 nucleotides line up with TRBD1. The CDR3 loop spans 15 amino acids. Germline V CDR1 and CDR2: SGHNT, YENEEA. Trimming took 5 bases from V and 5 from J; bases not matched to a gene: 8. The CDR3 region is CASSRRDRGRETQYF. CDR3 nucleotides: TGTGCCAGCAGCCGCAGGGACAGGGGTAGGGAGACCCAGTACTTC.

This chain connects TRBV29-1 to TRBJ2-6, with D possibly matching TRBD2 (7 bases). Germline CDR1 is SQVTM and CDR2 is ANQGSEA. This CDR3 is built from 14 residues. The germline V and J ends were trimmed by 6 bases and 3 bases, with 12 bases remaining between them. DNA for the CDR3: TGCAGCGTGTCCGGGGGGCTTGGGGCCAACGTCCTGACTTTC. Translated: CSVSGGLGANVLTF.

This clone came up a few times. In the same sample, other DNA sequences code for this CDR3. CDR3: CASSLAGDNEQYF. The CDR3 DNA sequence: TGTGCCAGCAGCTTAGCAGGGGACAACGAGCAGTACTTC. The J gene is TRBJ2-7, the V gene TRBV7-9, with D tentatively TRBD1 (6 bases). CDR1 and CDR2 from the germline V gene are SEHNR and FQNEAQ (reference sequence). Trimming took 0 bases from V and 5 from J, leaving 8 bases between them. The length of the CDR3 is 13 residues.

This chain joins TRBV7-9 and TRBJ2-7, with 9 bases lining up with TRBD1. V was clipped by 5 bases and J by 2 bases; unmatched bases: 10. The CDR3 runs 16 residues. Germline loops: CDR1 SEHNR, CDR2 FQNEAQ (reference sequence). CDR3 residues: CASSAPGQGNPYEQYF. In DNA form, the CDR3 reads TGTGCCAGCAGCGCTCCGGGACAGGGTAACCCCTACGAGCAGTACTTC.

The chain combines TRBV19 with TRBJ1-2, with a possible D match to TRBD1 (6 bases). This CDR3 is built from 14 residues. V dropped 4 bases and J dropped 1 base, with 10 bases sitting between them. CDR1 and CDR2 (germline): LNHDA, SQIVND (reference sequence). In DNA, the CDR3 is TGTGCCAGTAGTAGGGACACTTTTAACTATGGCTACACCTTC. Encoded protein: CASSRDTFNYGYTF.

The chain recombines TRBV11-3 with TRBJ2-1; D unresolved. Germline lookup yields CDR1 SGHNT and CDR2 YENEEA. With 0 bases removed from V and 0 bases from J, the gap between germline ends came to 9 bases. The CDR3 totals 16 residues. The CDR3 is CASSLDLASSYNEQFF. CDR3 sequence (DNA): TGTGCCAGCAGCTTAGATTTAGCTAGCTCCTACAATGAGCAGTTCTTC.

The chain employs TRBV4-2 and TRBJ2-7; 8 bases map to TRBD2. The V and J ends lost 0 bases and 0 bases, in that order; junction bases with no gene match: 4. The CDR3 is 16 amino acids. Germline CDR1 LGHNA, CDR2 YNFKEQ. CDR3 sequence reads: CASSQERAGASYEQYF. CDR3 DNA sequence: TGTGCCAGCAGCCAAGAGAGAGCGGGAGCCTCCTACGAGCAGTACTTC.

The chain has TRBV6-5 and TRBJ2-3; 11 bases agree with TRBD2. Trimming cost V 4 bases and J 0 bases; bases outside gene matches: 0. Germline V gene lookup returns CDR1 MNHEY and CDR2 SVGAGI. The CDR3 loop spans 15 amino acids. For the CDR3, the DNA is TGTGCCAGCAGTTTAGCGGGGGGGAGCACAGATACGCAGTATTTT. Protein: CASSLAGGSTDTQYF.

The chain employs TRBV29-1 and TRBJ2-1; D unresolved. Between the trimmed V and J ends, which lost 4 bases and 0 bases, there was a span of 7 bases. CDR3 size: 13 residues. Germline V lookup: CDR1 SQVTM, CDR2 ANQGSEA. The CDR3 DNA follows: TGCAGCGTTGCCACGAGCTCCTACAATGAGCAGTTCTTC. Translated: CSVATSSYNEQFF.

CDR3 DNA: TGTGCCAGCAGTTACCACCAGGACAGAGGAGGTGGCTACACCTTC. Protein: CASSYHQDRGGGYTF. V and J are TRBV6-5 and TRBJ1-2; D possibly corresponds to TRBD1 (6 bases). The germline gives CDR1 MNHEY, CDR2 SVGAGI. Deletions cut 2 bases from V and 7 bases from J, with 17 bases between. The CDR3 is 15 amino acids.

The gene calls are TRBV19 and TRBJ1-2; no clear D gene. Deletions cut 3 bases from V and 4 bases from J, with 15 bases between. The CDR3 is made up of 15 amino acids. Germline CDR1 reads LNHDA; CDR2 reads SQIVND (reference sequence). CDR3 in DNA: TGTGCCAGTAGTATCAAAGCCCGGGAAGCCTATGGCTACACCTTC. Protein product: CASSIKAREAYGYTF.

J is TRBJ2-2 and V is TRBV4-1; D uncertain. CDR1 MGHRA and CDR2 YSYEKL come from the germline V gene. The CDR3 loop spans 15 amino acids. V lost 3 bases and J lost 2, with 10 bases in between. This CDR3 reads CASSHFFLNTGELFF. DNA for the CDR3: TGCGCCAGCAGCCACTTTTTCCTCAACACCGGGGAGCTGTTTTTT.

CDR3 sequence reads: CASSYGGQSSYNEQFF. The CDR3 DNA follows: TGTGCCAGCAGTTACGGGGGACAGTCCTCCTACAATGAGCAGTTCTTC. V usage is TRBV6-5 and J usage is TRBJ2-1, with TRBD1 identical over 7 bases. V lost 2 bases, J lost 0 bases, and 4 bases stayed unmatched. The CDR3 is 16 residues long. Germline CDR1 and CDR2: MNHEY and SVGAGI.

CDR3 nucleotide sequence: TGTGCCTGGAGTGTACTAGGCCCGAACACCATATATTTT. Translated: CAWSVLGPNTIYF. V gene TRBV30 combines with J gene TRBJ1-3; D gene ambiguous. CDR3 size: 13 residues. V was shortened by 0 bases and J by 7 bases, with 10 bases between the two germline ends. Germline lookup yields CDR1 GTSNPN and CDR2 SVGIG (reference sequence).

The CDR3 bases are TGTGCCAGCAGCGTCCTACAGGGGGCCAACAATGAGCAGTTCTTC. Its translation: CASSVLQGANNEQFF. The chain employs TRBV9 and TRBJ2-1; 9 positions agree with TRBD1. The CDR3 spans 15 residues. J lost 5 bases, V lost 2 bases, and 5 bases had no gene match. CDR1 SGDLS and CDR2 YYNGEE come from the germline V gene.